Listed below are T cell receptor beta chains from one sample, sequenced in a study of blood T cell repertoires in COVID-19. Produced via immunoSEQ multiplex PCR; TCRdb's table is partial and in-frame only. The data contain about 120,000 clones, 82% of them singletons. The sequenced material came from peripheral blood. The receptors here all came from a man between 65 and 80 years old with active or convalescent COVID-19. CDR3s include the opening cysteine and the closing phenylalanine or tryptophan. The order of the fields is J gene, D gene, V gene, clone size, CDR3 protein, CDR3 DNA. D genes are given only for firm matches. Only part of the rows carry a size: once, few, many, or a class if the clone is expanded.

TRBJ1-1 | . | TRBV6-1 | . | CASSDPISGSAEAFF | TGTGCCAGCAGTGACCCAATTTCTGGGAGCGCTGAAGCTTTCTTT
TRBJ2-1 | TRBD2 | TRBV3-1/TRBV3-2 | . | CASSPLPTSATYNEQFF | TGTGCCAGCAGCCCCCTTCCTACTAGCGCCACCTACAATGAGCAGTTCTTC
TRBJ1-3 | TRBD1 | TRBV4-3 | . | CASSPEGTAGNTIYF | TGCGCCAGCAGCCCAGAGGGGACAGCCGGAAACACCATATATTTT
TRBJ1-2 | . | TRBV4-1 | . | CASSQDSTELYGYTF | TGCGCCAGCAGCCAAGACTCCACGGAGCTTTATGGCTACACCTTC
TRBJ1-5 | . | TRBV3-1/TRBV3-2 | many | CASSQGTHGNQPQHF | TGTGCCAGCAGCCAAGGGACACATGGCAATCAGCCCCAGCATTTT
TRBJ2-7 | TRBD1 | TRBV6-1 | once | CASSEDGRGLYEQYF | TGTGCCAGCAGTGAAGATGGAAGGGGGCTCTACGAGCAGTACTTC
TRBJ1-6 | TRBD1 | TRBV7-9 | . | CASREQGRDSPLHF | TGTGCCAGCAGGGAACAGGGGCGCGATTCACCCCTCCACTTT
TRBJ1-2 | TRBD1 | TRBV7-2 | . | CASSPRQGPDEGYTF | TGTGCCAGCAGCCCTCGACAGGGGCCTGATGAGGGCTACACCTTC
TRBJ2-1 | TRBD2 | TRBV19 | . | CASNGGGLKYNEQFF | TGTGCCAGTAACGGGGGGGGTCTTAAGTACAATGAGCAGTTCTTC
TRBJ2-2 | TRBD2 | TRBV9 | . | CASSSNSGGAQPTGELFF | TGTGCCAGCAGCTCCAATAGCGGGGGGGCGCAGCCCACCGGGGAGCTGTTTTTT
TRBJ2-3 | . | TRBV2 | few | CASGGMFTDTQYF | TGTGCCAGCGGCGGGATGTTCACAGATACGCAGTATTTT
TRBJ1-2 | . | TRBV12-3/TRBV12-4 | once | CASSSVLNGGYTF | TGTGCCAGCAGTTCCGTTCTCAATGGCGGCTACACCTTC
TRBJ2-5 | TRBD1 | TRBV28 | . | CASSLRGGETQYF | TGTGCCAGCAGTTTACGAGGGGGCGAGACCCAGTACTTC
TRBJ2-3 | . | TRBV11-3 | . | CASSARGGRTDTQYF | TGTGCCAGCAGCGCCCGTGGGGGGAGGACAGATACGCAGTATTTT
TRBJ2-1 | . | TRBV29-1 | . | CSALPFGYNEQFF | TGCAGCGCCCTCCCGTTCGGCTACAATGAGCAGTTCTTC
TRBJ1-2 | . | TRBV5-1 | . | CASSLGEGGYTF | TGCGCCAGCAGCTTGGGCGAGGGTGGCTACACCTTC
TRBJ2-7 | TRBD2 | TRBV5-4 | . | CASSFSSSGPYEQYF | TGTGCCAGCAGCTTTTCGTCTAGCGGACCCTACGAGCAGTACTTC
TRBJ2-7 | . | TRBV5-5 | . | CASSPRAPSYEQYF | TGTGCCAGCAGCCCCCGCGCACCCTCCTACGAGCAGTACTTC
TRBJ1-5 | . | TRBV28 | . | CASSFKLISTQPQHF | TGTGCCAGCAGTTTTAAACTAATCAGCACTCAGCCCCAGCATTTT
TRBJ1-1 | TRBD1 | TRBV10-3 | . | CAISGGQSTEAFF | TGTGCCATCAGTGGGGGACAGAGCACTGAAGCTTTCTTT
TRBJ2-7 | . | TRBV4-2 | . | CASSQVSQSYEQYF | TGTGCCAGCAGCCAAGTAAGTCAGTCCTACGAGCAGTACTTC
TRBJ2-7 | TRBD1 | TRBV19 | few | CASSIRQGAYEQYF | TGTGCCAGTAGTATCCGCCAGGGGGCCTACGAGCAGTACTTC
TRBJ1-5 | . | TRBV12-3/TRBV12-4 | . | CASSLAYNQPQHF | TGTGCCAGCAGTTTAGCCTACAATCAGCCCCAGCATTTT
TRBJ2-7 | TRBD1 | TRBV3-1/TRBV3-2 | . | CASSQSGGSQNEQYF | TGTGCCAGCAGCCAGTCAGGGGGCTCTCAGAACGAGCAGTACTTC
TRBJ1-4 | . | TRBV5-1 | . | CASSIQGSMHEKLFF | TGCGCCAGCAGCATCCAGGGTAGTATGCATGAAAAACTGTTTTTT
TRBJ2-7 | . | TRBV7-2 | . | CASSPAAISYEQYF | TGTGCCAGCAGCCCAGCGGCGATCTCCTACGAGCAGTACTTC
TRBJ1-3 | TRBD1 | TRBV11-3 | . | CASSPRTGYRSGNTIYF | TGTGCCAGCAGCCCACGGACAGGGTATAGATCTGGAAACACCATATATTTT
TRBJ1-4 | . | TRBV3-1/TRBV3-2 | . | CASSQDWPGPEKLFF | TGTGCCAGCAGCCAAGATTGGCCAGGGCCGGAAAAACTGTTTTTT
TRBJ2-3 | TRBD1 | TRBV7-3 | . | CASSTTGVGDTQYF | TGTGCCAGCAGCACGACAGGGGTTGGAGATACGCAGTATTTT
TRBJ1-1 | . | TRBV5-5 | . | CASSPTGRTEAFF | TGTGCCAGCAGCCCAACGGGTCGGACTGAAGCTTTCTTT
TRBJ2-4 | . | TRBV19 | . | CASSIVPGLNSKNIQYF | TGTGCCAGTAGTATAGTTCCCGGGTTGAATTCCAAAAACATTCAGTACTTC
TRBJ2-1 | . | TRBV9 | once | CASSVAGRASYNEQFF | TGTGCCAGCAGCGTAGCCGGCAGGGCATCCTACAATGAGCAGTTCTTC
TRBJ2-3 | . | TRBV18 | . | CASSPLSGSTDTQYF | TGTGCCAGCTCACCACTTAGCGGCAGCACAGATACGCAGTATTTT
TRBJ1-2 | TRBD1 | TRBV3-1/TRBV3-2 | few | CASSTRQGAVGYTF | TGTGCCAGCAGCACTCGACAGGGGGCCGTGGGCTACACCTTC
TRBJ1-1 | . | TRBV4-1 | few | CASSLGGGGRMNTEAFF | TGCGCCAGCAGCCTGGGAGGCGGGGGGCGGATGAACACTGAAGCTTTCTTT
TRBJ2-1 | TRBD2 | TRBV5-1 | . | CASSQTPHGTTGDNEQFF | TGCGCCAGCAGCCAAACTCCCCATGGGACTACGGGGGACAATGAGCAGTTCTTC
TRBJ1-3 | . | TRBV3-1/TRBV3-2 | . | CASGLLADTIYF | TGTGCCAGCGGCTTGCTTGCGGACACCATATATTTT
TRBJ1-2 | TRBD1 | TRBV11-2 | . | CASSLARDSYGYTF | TGTGCCAGCAGCTTAGCCCGGGACAGCTATGGCTACACCTTC
TRBJ1-2 | . | TRBV19 | . | CASSQRGNRNKDYGYTF | TGTGCCAGTAGTCAAAGGGGAAACAGGAATAAAGACTATGGCTACACCTTC
TRBJ2-1 | . | TRBV29-1 | . | CSVAGANYNEQFF | TGCAGCGTTGCAGGGGCCAATTACAATGAGCAGTTCTTC